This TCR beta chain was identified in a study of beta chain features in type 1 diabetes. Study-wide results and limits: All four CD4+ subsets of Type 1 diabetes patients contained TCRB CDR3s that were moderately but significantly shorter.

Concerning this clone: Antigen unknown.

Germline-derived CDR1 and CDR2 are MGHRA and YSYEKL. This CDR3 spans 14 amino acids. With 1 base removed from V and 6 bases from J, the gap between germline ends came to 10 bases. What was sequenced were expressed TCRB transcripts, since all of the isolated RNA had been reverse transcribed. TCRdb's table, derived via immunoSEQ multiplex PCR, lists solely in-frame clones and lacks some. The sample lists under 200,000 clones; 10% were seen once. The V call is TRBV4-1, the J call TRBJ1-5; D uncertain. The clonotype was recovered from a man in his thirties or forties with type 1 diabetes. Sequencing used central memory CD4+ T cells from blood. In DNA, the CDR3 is TGCGCCAGCAGCCAAGGGCGGGGAGGTCAGCCCCAGCATTTT. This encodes CASSQGRGGQPQHF.